The 29 T cell receptor beta chains below were found in one sample sequenced in a study of T cell clones after liver transplantation. The method was immunoSEQ multiplex PCR; TCRdb's version includes in-frame clones alone and lacks a portion of them. This sample carries 50,000 or so clones, 65% to 80% of them seen once, and the ten largest clones take around 10%. The sequencing used CD4+ T cells from blood, collected around 52 months after liver transplant. These receptors all stem from a human patient who received a liver transplant. Some T cells could come from the graft donor.

In its sample, this clone was seen once. This chain joins TRBV27 and TRBJ1-6; 10 bases match TRBD1. Germline CDR1 is MNHEY and CDR2 is SMNVEV (reference sequence). CDR3 size: 18 residues. The ends lost 10 bases at V and 0 bases at J; junction bases unmatched: 12. The CDR3: CATKPGQGLLSYNSPLHF. The DNA for the CDR3 is TGTGCCACCAAACCGGGACAGGGGCTCCTCTCCTATAATTCACCCCTCCACTTT.

This clone was seen a few times. In DNA, the CDR3 is TGTGCCAGCAGTGACAGGGGGTCTAGCACTGAAGCTTTCTTT. Translated, it gives CASSDRGSSTEAFF. This chain uses TRBV6-4 with TRBJ1-1, with a tentative D call TRBD1 (6 bases). Germline CDR1 and CDR2: MRHNA and SNTAGT. CDR3 length: 14 amino acids. V was clipped by 2 bases and J by 4 bases, with 11 bases between them.

The table lists this clone with a few counts. V is TRBV5-1 and J is TRBJ2-3; TRBD2 might be the D (7 bases). Trimming left V 3 bases short and J 5 bases short, with 19 bases between. Looked up from germline, CDR1 is SGHRS and CDR2 is YFSETQ. This CDR3 is 16 amino acids long. The CDR3 loop reads CASSWGTGGSVDTQYF. CDR3 DNA sequence: TGCGCCAGCAGCTGGGGAACGGGGGGCAGCGTAGATACGCAGTATTTT.

This clone counts as medium-sized. V usage is TRBV5-4 and J usage is TRBJ2-5; maybe TRBD1 (6 bases). V was pared by 5 bases and J by 1 base, with 12 bases between. Germline V gene lookup returns CDR1 SGHNT and CDR2 YYREEE (reference sequence). The CDR3 is 14 amino acids. CDR3 sequence: CASSTGQLQETQYF. The CDR3, as DNA: TGTGCCAGCAGTACCGGACAGCTCCAAGAGACCCAGTACTTC.

The J gene is TRBJ1-1, the V gene TRBV18; D gene ambiguous. V lost 3 bases, J lost 5 bases, and 16 bases lay in between. The CDR3 has 15 residues. The germline V gene encodes CDR1 KGHSH and CDR2 LQKENI. The CDR3 loop is CASSPGRPEVTEAFF. In DNA, the CDR3 is TGTGCCAGCTCACCCGGACGGCCTGAGGTGACTGAAGCTTTCTTT.

The gene calls are TRBV9 and TRBJ1-3; perhaps TRBD1 as D (5 bases). This CDR3 region has 14 residues. From germline, CDR1 is SGDLS and CDR2 YYNGEE. Trimming took off 4 bases at V and 8 bases at J, with 16 bases between the two ends. The CDR3 DNA follows: TGTGCCAGCAGCCCTCAGGGTTTCGGGGACACCATATATTTT. This sequence encodes CASSPQGFGDTIYF.

This clone was seen only a few times. The chain links TRBV15 to TRBJ2-1, with 11 bases matching TRBD2. Trimming removed 2 bases from V and 9 bases from J; junction bases left unmatched: 9. CDR3 length: 16 residues. Germline-derived CDR1 and CDR2 are LNHNV and YYDKDF (reference sequence). The CDR3 bases are TGTGCCACCAGCAGATTAATAGCGGGGGGGCCGAGTGAGCAGTTCTTC. This gives the protein CATSRLIAGGPSEQFF.

V and J are TRBV6-1 and TRBJ1-1, with 8 bases identical to TRBD1. The CDR3 totals 15 residues. V shed 10 bases, J shed 3 bases, and the junction held 13 bases outside the gene matches. Germline assignment: CDR1 MNHNS and CDR2 SASEGT. CDR3: CATLLGQGAYTEAFF. The CDR3, as DNA: TGTGCCACCTTACTAGGGCAGGGGGCTTACACTGAAGCTTTCTTT.

The rearrangement uses TRBV19 and TRBJ2-1, with 14 nucleotides matching TRBD2. The trim removed 4 bases at V and 6 bases at J, leaving 8 bases unmatched. Germline lookup yields CDR1 LNHDA and CDR2 SQIVND (reference sequence). This CDR3 spans 17 amino acids. The CDR3 spells CASSKTSGGAAPNEQFF. As DNA, the CDR3 is TGTGCCAGTAGTAAGACTAGCGGGGGGGCCGCTCCCAATGAGCAGTTCTTC.

The genes are TRBV30 and TRBJ1-4; D is perhaps TRBD1 (6 bases). With 6 bases removed from V and 0 bases from J, the gap between germline ends came to 11 bases. CDR1 is GTSNPN, CDR2 SVGIG, per germline (reference sequence). This CDR3 contains 14 residues. CDR3 sequence: CACGTTATNEKLFF. The CDR3 nucleotides are TGTGCCTGTGGGACAACCGCAACTAATGAAAAACTGTTTTTT. Using reference TRBV30 and TRBJ1-4 for the parts outside the CDR3, the full variable domain is SQTIHQWPATLVQPVGSPLSLECTVEGTSNPNLYWYRQAAGRGLQLLFYSVGIGQISSEVPQNLSASRPQDRQFILSSKKLLLSDSGFYLCACGTTATNEKLFFGSGTQLSVL.

The chain carries TRBV6-5 and TRBJ1-5; D gene uncertain. The V end lost 4 bases, the J end lost 0 bases, and 13 bases lay between the germline ends. Germline assignment: CDR1 MNHEY and CDR2 SVGAGI. This CDR3 has 16 amino acids. CDR3 amino acids: CASSSRRDYSNQPQHF. The CDR3 bases are TGTGCCAGCAGTTCCCGGAGGGATTATAGCAATCAGCCCCAGCATTTT.

The rearrangement joins TRBV25-1 to TRBJ2-3, with TRBD2 matching over 12 bases. Germline CDR1 and CDR2: MGHDK and SYGVNS. This CDR3 spans 15 amino acids. Trimming cost V 8 bases and J 4 bases; bases outside gene matches: 7. In DNA, the CDR3 is TGTGCCAGCGGCTCTAGCGGGGGGGCATCAGATACGCAGTATTTT. It specifies CASGSSGGASDTQYF.

This clone was counted between two and nine times. This rearrangement joins TRBV5-4 to TRBJ1-1, with 12 bases lining up with TRBD1. This CDR3 is 16 amino acids long. Germline values: CDR1 SGHNT, CDR2 YYREEE (reference sequence). V dropped 5 bases and J dropped 1; count of bases not matched to a gene: 6. The CDR3 reads CASRRDRGLSNTEAFF. The CDR3 DNA is TGTGCCAGCAGAAGGGACAGGGGGCTTTCGAACACTGAAGCTTTCTTT.

This clone was counted only a few times. This chain links TRBV11-2 with TRBJ2-3; D might be TRBD2 (6 bases). The CDR3 totals 14 residues. Germline loops: CDR1 SGHAT, CDR2 FQNNGV. Between the trimmed V and J ends, which lost 5 bases and 6 bases, there was a span of 15 bases. The CDR3 spells CASSVGGAGDTQYF. The CDR3 DNA sequence: TGTGCCAGCAGCGTAGGAGGCGCGGGGGATACGCAGTATTTT.

The chain employs TRBV7-6 and TRBJ2-5, with no clear D. The germline CDR1 and CDR2 sequences are SGHVS and FNYEAQ. The germline V and J ends were trimmed by 5 bases and 2 bases, with 18 bases remaining between them. The CDR3 has 16 residues. The CDR3 DNA reads TGTGCCAGCAGCCATCCCTTTAAGGGCTCACAAGAGACCCAGTACTTC. Protein product: CASSHPFKGSQETQYF.

As regards this clone: Other nucleotide sequences from this sample produce the same CDR3. V and J are TRBV6-5 and TRBJ2-7; tentative D call: TRBD2 (7 bases). CDR3 size: 13 residues. V was trimmed by 6 bases and J by 4 bases, leaving 13 bases between them. The germline V gene has CDR1 MNHEY and CDR2 SVGAGI. CDR3 nucleotide sequence: TGTGCCAGCAGGAGGGGGGGGAGTTACGAGCAGTACTTC. Translation: CASRRGGSYEQYF.

The V gene is TRBV5-1, the J gene TRBJ2-7, with D uncertain. Trimming stripped 5 bases from V and 0 bases from J, with 15 bases between. The CDR3 is 15 residues long. Germline-derived CDR1 and CDR2 are SGHRS and YFSETQ. The CDR3 protein is CASSRAELSSYEQYF. The CDR3 nucleotides read TGCGCCAGCAGTCGGGCCGAACTTAGCTCCTACGAGCAGTACTTC. The complete variable domain, with remaining parts taken from reference TRBV5-1 and TRBJ2-7, reads KAGVTQTPRYLIKTRGQQVTLSCSPISGHRSVSWYQQTPGQGLQFLFEYFSETQRNKGNFPGRFSGRQFSNSRSEMNVSTLELGDSALYLCASSRAELSSYEQYFGPGTRLTVT.

CDR3 protein: CSASGIEAFF. DNA of the CDR3: TGCAGTGCGTCGGGGATTGAAGCTTTCTTT. This chain joins TRBV20-1 and TRBJ1-1; no clear D gene. This CDR3 region has 10 residues. The V end was cut by 6 bases, the J end by 7 bases, with 9 bases between. Per germline, CDR1 DFQATT and CDR2 SNEGSKA (reference sequence).

The rearrangement uses TRBV6-5 and TRBJ1-1, with a weak D call TRBD1 (5 bases). In germline, CDR1 is MNHEY, CDR2 SVGAGI. V lost 7 bases and J lost 2, with 17 bases in between. This CDR3 is built from 15 residues. The CDR3: CASTNRGGKNTEAFF. CDR3 sequence (DNA): TGTGCCAGCACTAACCGGGGGGGAAAAAACACTGAAGCTTTCTTT.

The rearrangement uses TRBV10-3 and TRBJ2-2; tentatively, D is TRBD1 (5 bases). V was clipped by 0 bases and J by 6 bases, with 11 bases between them. The V gene's germline CDR1 is ENHRY and CDR2 SYGVKD. The CDR3 spans 15 residues. This chain's CDR3 is CAISESIGVAGELFF. The CDR3 nucleotides are TGTGCCATCAGTGAGTCAATAGGGGTGGCCGGGGAGCTGTTTTTT.

The chain carries TRBV6-5 and TRBJ1-2; 8 nucleotides agree with TRBD1. CDR3 length: 13 amino acids. CDR1 and CDR2 from the germline V gene are MNHEY and SVGAGI. J lost 2 bases, V lost 5 bases, and 1 base had no gene match. CDR3 amino acids: CASSRQGNYGYTF. The CDR3 DNA follows: TGTGCCAGCAGTCGACAGGGGAACTATGGCTACACCTTC.

The J gene is TRBJ1-6, the V gene TRBV7-2; D possibly corresponds to TRBD1 (6 bases). The CDR3 consists of 16 residues. V was trimmed by 5 bases and J by 0 bases, leaving 11 bases between them. Looked up from germline, CDR1 is SGHTA and CDR2 is FQGNSA. CDR3 nucleotides: TGTGCCAGCAGCCCCGGACAGAGCTCCTATAATTCACCCCTCCACTTT. This codes for CASSPGQSSYNSPLHF.

The CDR3 DNA is TGTGCCAGTAGTATCGAGGGGTACAATGAGCAGTTCTTC. It codes for CASSIEGYNEQFF. V gene TRBV19 combines with J gene TRBJ2-1, with D perhaps TRBD1 or TRBD2 (5 bases each). V was cut by 3 bases and J by 4 bases, with 7 bases left in between. Per the germline V gene, CDR1 is LNHDA and CDR2 is SQIVND (reference sequence). The CDR3 has 13 residues.

The chain has TRBV11-2 and TRBJ2-1; 8 bases match TRBD2. The CDR3 has 14 residues. Germline-derived CDR1 and CDR2 are SGHAT and FQNNGV. The junction had 6 bases not matched to a gene; V was cut back by 5 bases and J by 6 bases. CDR3 sequence (DNA): TGTGCCAGCAGCAGAGAGCGGGGGCCCAATGAGCAGTTCTTC. Translation: CASSRERGPNEQFF.

J is TRBJ2-3 and V is TRBV11-2, with D perhaps matching TRBD1 (7 bases). V lost 5 bases and J lost 6, with 24 bases in between. The length of the CDR3 is 17 residues. Germline V gene data show CDR1 as SGHAT and CDR2 as FQNNGV. The CDR3: CASSHGLPGGGGDTQYF. Here the CDR3 DNA reads TGTGCCAGCAGCCACGGACTACCAGGAGGGGGCGGGGATACGCAGTATTTT.

The V gene is TRBV11-2, the J gene TRBJ2-2, with unresolved D. Trimming took off 3 bases at V and 0 bases at J, with 11 bases between the two ends. The CDR3 runs to 16 residues. The V gene's germline CDR1 is SGHAT and CDR2 FQNNGV. This CDR3 is CASSFLTATNTGELFF. CDR3 coding DNA: TGTGCCAGCAGCTTTTTAACGGCGACGAACACCGGGGAGCTGTTTTTT. Full variable domain (remainder filled in from reference TRBV11-2 and TRBJ2-2): EAGVAQSPRYKIIEKRQSVAFWCNPISGHATLYWYQQILGQGPKLLIQFQNNGVVDDSQLPKDRFSAERLKGVDSTLKIQPAKLEDSAVYLCASSFLTATNTGELFFGEGSRLTVL.

The V gene is TRBV5-4, the J gene TRBJ1-2; D not resolved. The CDR3 spans 15 residues. Germline assignment: CDR1 SGHNT and CDR2 YYREEE (reference sequence). The germline V and J ends were trimmed by 1 base and 3 bases, with 13 bases remaining between them. This CDR3 is CASSLRTASDYGYTF. CDR3 sequence (DNA): TGTGCCAGCAGCTTGCGAACAGCGTCGGACTATGGCTACACCTTC.

The chain has TRBV19 and TRBJ1-2; no definite D call. The CDR3 loop spans 14 amino acids. The ends were cut back, 7 bases at V and 2 bases at J, with 14 bases in the middle. Per the germline V gene, CDR1 is LNHDA and CDR2 is SQIVND (reference sequence). CDR3: CASTPGRTNYGYTF. Written as DNA, the CDR3 is TGTGCCAGTACCCCTGGGCGGACCAACTATGGCTACACCTTC.

This chain links TRBV6-1 with TRBJ1-5; D is unclear. Deletions cut 6 bases from V and 0 bases from J, with 9 bases between. Germline V gives CDR1 MNHNS, CDR2 SASEGT. The CDR3 loop spans 14 amino acids. This CDR3 is CASRAPASNQPQHF. The DNA of the CDR3 is TGTGCCAGCAGGGCACCCGCTAGCAATCAGCCCCAGCATTTT.